This T cell receptor (beta chain) was identified during a study of CD4 T cells in relation to SARS-CoV-2 and coronaviruses. Across the study: The negative reference was HIV-1 Nef peptide pool or peptide-free culture. Shared crossreactive spike epitopes were mapped to their HLA restriction. Points from the study as a whole: This crossreactivity analysis covered spike protein alone, no other viral proteins.

This clone was seen once. The antigen remains undetermined. Germline CDR1 reads SGDLS; CDR2 reads YYNGEE. Between the trimmed V and J ends, which lost 0 bases and 2 bases, there was a span of 16 bases. The CDR3 contains 17 residues. CD4+ T cells from unexposed donors were obtained before the COVID-19 pandemic (2011-2018). CD4+ T cells were isolated from the cells after more than nine days of culture. Sequencing used immunoSEQ multiplex PCR; TCRdb keeps in-frame clones, though not all of them. The sample contains about 30,000 clones, more than 70% of which appear only once. The source of this sequence is a human donor in good health. The specimen was CD4+ T cells from PBMCs, cultured in vitro. The chain recombines TRBV9 with TRBJ2-3; D perhaps matches TRBD2 (5 bases). CDR3 DNA sequence: TGTGCCAGCAGCGTAGGGGTCAGCGGAGCACCCACAGATACGCAGTATTTT. It translates to CASSVGVSGAPTDTQYF.